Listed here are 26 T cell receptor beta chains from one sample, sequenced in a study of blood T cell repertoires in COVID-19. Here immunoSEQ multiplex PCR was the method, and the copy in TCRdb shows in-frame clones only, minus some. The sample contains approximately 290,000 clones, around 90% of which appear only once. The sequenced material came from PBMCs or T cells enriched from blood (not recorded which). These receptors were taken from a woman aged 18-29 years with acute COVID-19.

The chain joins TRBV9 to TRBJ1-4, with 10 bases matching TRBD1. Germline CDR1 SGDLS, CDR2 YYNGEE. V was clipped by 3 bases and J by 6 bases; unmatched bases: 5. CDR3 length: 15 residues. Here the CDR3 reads CASSASGTGDEKLFF. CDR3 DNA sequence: TGTGCCAGCAGCGCCTCCGGGACAGGGGATGAAAAACTGTTTTTT.

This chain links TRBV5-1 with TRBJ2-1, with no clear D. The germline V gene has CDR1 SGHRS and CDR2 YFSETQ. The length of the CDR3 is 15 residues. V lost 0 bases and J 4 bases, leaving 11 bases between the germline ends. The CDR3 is CASSLGGIAYNEQFF. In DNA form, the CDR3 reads TGCGCCAGCAGCTTGGGCGGAATTGCGTACAATGAGCAGTTCTTC. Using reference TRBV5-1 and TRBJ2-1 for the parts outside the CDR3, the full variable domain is KAGVTQTPRYLIKTRGQQVTLSCSPISGHRSVSWYQQTPGQGLQFLFEYFSETQRNKGNFPGRFSGRQFSNSRSEMNVSTLELGDSALYLCASSLGGIAYNEQFFGPGTRLTVL.

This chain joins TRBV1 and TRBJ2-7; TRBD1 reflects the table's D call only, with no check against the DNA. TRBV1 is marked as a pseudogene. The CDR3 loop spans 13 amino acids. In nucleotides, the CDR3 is TGCACCAGCAACCGGGACAAGACCTACGAGCAGTACTTC. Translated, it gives CTSNRDKTYEQYF.

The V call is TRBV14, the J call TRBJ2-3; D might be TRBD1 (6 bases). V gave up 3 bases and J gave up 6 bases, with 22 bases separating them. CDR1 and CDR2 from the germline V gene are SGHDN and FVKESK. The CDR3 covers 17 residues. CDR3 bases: TGTGCCAGCAGCCAGTGGGGGCGAGCACAGGGAAGGGATACGCAGTATTTT. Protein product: CASSQWGRAQGRDTQYF.

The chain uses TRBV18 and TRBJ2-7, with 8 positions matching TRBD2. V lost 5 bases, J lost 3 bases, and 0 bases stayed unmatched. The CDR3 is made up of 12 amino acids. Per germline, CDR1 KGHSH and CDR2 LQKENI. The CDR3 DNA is TGTGCCAGCTCAACTAGCGGCTACGAGCAGTACTTC. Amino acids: CASSTSGYEQYF.

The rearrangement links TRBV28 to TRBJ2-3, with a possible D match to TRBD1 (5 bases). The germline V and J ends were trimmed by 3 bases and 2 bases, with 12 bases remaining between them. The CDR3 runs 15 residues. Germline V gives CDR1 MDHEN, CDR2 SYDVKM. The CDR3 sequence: CASSFHRPTTDTQYF. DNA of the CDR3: TGTGCCAGCAGTTTTCACAGGCCCACCACAGATACGCAGTATTTT.

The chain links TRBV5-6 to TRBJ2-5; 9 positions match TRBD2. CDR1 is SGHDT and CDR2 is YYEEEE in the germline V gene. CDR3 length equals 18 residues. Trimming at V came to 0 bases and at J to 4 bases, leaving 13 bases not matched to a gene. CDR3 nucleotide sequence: TGTGCCAGCAGCTTGGGAGGGAGACTAGCGGTCGGTGGAGAGACCCAGTACTTC. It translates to CASSLGGRLAVGGETQYF. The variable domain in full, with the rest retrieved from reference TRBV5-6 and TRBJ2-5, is DAGVTQSPTHLIKTRGQQVTLRCSPKSGHDTVSWYQQALGQGPQFIFQYYEEEERQRGNFPDRFSGHQFPNYSSELNVNALLLGDSALYLCASSLGGRLAVGGETQYFGPGTRLLVL.

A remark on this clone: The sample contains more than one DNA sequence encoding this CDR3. The CDR3 sequence: CASSPGLAGEETQYF. CDR3 DNA: TGTGCCAGCAGTCCGGGACTAGCGGGAGAAGAGACCCAGTACTTC. This chain uses TRBV3-1 (or the pseudogene TRBV3-2) with TRBJ2-5; 14 bases match TRBD2. CDR1 and CDR2 (germline): LGHDT, YNNKEL (reference sequence). The V segment lost 6 bases and the J segment 3 bases; nucleotides outside the gene matches: 3. This CDR3 has 15 amino acids.

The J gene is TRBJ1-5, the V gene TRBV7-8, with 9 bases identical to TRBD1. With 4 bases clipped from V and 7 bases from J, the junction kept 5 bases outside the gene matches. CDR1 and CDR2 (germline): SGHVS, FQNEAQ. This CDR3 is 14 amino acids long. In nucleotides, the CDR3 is TGTGCCAGCAGCTCGGACAGGGGAGGACAGCCCCAGCATTTT. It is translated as CASSSDRGGQPQHF. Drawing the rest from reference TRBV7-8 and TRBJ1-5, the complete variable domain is GAGVSQSPRYKVAKRGQDVALRCDPISGHVSLFWYQQALGQGPEFLTYFQNEAQLDKSGLPSDRFFAERPEGSVSTLKIQRTQQEDSAVYLCASSSDRGGQPQHFGDGTRLSIL.

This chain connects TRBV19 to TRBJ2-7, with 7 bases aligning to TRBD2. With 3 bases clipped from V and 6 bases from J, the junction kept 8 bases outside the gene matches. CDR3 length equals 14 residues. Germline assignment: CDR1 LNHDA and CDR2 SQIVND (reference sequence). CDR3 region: CASSMGTSGGEQYF. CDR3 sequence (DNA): TGTGCCAGTAGTATGGGGACCTCGGGGGGCGAGCAGTACTTC.

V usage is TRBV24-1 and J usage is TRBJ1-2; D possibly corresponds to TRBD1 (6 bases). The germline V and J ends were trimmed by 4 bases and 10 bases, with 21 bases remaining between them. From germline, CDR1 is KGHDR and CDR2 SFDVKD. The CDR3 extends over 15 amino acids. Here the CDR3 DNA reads TGTGCCACCAGTGACCCAGGACAGCCCACCTTTGACTACACCTTC. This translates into CATSDPGQPTFDYTF.

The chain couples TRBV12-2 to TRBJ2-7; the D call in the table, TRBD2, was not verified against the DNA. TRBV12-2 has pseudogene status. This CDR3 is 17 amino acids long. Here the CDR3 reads CASRSGTSGRECYEQYF. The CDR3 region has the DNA TGTGCAAGTCGTTCCGGGACTAGCGGGAGAGAATGCTACGAGCAGTACTTC.

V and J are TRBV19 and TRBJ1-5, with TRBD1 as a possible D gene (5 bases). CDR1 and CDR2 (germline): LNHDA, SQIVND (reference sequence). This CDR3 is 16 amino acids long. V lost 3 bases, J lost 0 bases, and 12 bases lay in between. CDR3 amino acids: CASSIEGTYSNQPQHF. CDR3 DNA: TGTGCCAGTAGTATCGAAGGGACTTATAGCAATCAGCCCCAGCATTTT.

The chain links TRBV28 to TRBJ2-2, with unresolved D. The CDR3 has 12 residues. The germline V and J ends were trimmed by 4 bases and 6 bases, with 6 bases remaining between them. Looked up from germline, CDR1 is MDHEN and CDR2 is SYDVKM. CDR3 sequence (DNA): TGTGCCAGCAGTTACAACGCCGGGGAGCTGTTTTTT. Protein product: CASSYNAGELFF.

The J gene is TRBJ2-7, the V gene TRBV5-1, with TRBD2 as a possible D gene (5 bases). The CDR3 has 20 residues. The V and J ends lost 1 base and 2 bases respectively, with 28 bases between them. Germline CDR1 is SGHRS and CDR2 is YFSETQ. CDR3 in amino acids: CASSLSRIRGNEGNPYEQYF. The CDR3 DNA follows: TGCGCCAGCAGCTTGAGCAGAATAAGAGGGAACGAAGGGAACCCCTACGAGCAGTACTTC. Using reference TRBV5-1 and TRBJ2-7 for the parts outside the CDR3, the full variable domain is KAGVTQTPRYLIKTRGQQVTLSCSPISGHRSVSWYQQTPGQGLQFLFEYFSETQRNKGNFPGRFSGRQFSNSRSEMNVSTLELGDSALYLCASSLSRIRGNEGNPYEQYFGPGTRLTVT.

The CDR3 sequence: CASSPANSYGYTF. In nucleotides, the CDR3 is TGTGCCAGCAGTCCTGCGAACAGCTATGGCTACACCTTC. The chain is built from TRBV5-5 and TRBJ1-2; D call uncertain. This CDR3 spans 13 amino acids. Trimming pared 5 bases from V and 4 bases from J, leaving 12 bases between. Germline-derived CDR1 and CDR2 are SGHKS and YYEKEE (reference sequence).

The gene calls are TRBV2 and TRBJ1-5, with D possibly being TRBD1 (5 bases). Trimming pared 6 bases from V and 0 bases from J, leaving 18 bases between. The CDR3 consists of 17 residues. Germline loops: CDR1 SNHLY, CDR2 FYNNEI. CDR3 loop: CASSPEAGENSNQPQHF. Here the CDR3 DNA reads TGTGCCAGCAGCCCCGAGGCGGGGGAAAATAGCAATCAGCCCCAGCATTTT.

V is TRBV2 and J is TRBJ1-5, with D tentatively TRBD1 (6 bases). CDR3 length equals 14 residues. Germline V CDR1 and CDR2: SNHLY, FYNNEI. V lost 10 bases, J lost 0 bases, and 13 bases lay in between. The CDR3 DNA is TGTGCCATCGGACAGACTTATAGCAATCAGCCCCAGCATTTT. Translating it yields CAIGQTYSNQPQHF. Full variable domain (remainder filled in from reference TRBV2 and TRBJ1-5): EPEVTQTPSHQVTQMGQEVILRCVPISNHLYFYWYRQILGQKVEFLVSFYNNEISEKSEIFDDQFSVERPDGSNFTLKIRSTKLEDSAMYFCAIGQTYSNQPQHFGDGTRLSIL.

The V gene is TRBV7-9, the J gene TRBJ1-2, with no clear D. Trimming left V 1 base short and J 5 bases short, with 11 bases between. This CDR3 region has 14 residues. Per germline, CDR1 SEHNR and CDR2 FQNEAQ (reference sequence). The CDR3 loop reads CASSLVTAGYGYTF. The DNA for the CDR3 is TGTGCCAGCAGCTTAGTTACGGCAGGTTATGGCTACACCTTC.

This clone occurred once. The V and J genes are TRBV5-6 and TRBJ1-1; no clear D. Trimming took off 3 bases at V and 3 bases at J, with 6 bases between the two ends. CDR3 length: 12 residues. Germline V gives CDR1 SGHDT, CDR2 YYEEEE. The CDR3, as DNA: TGTGCCAGCAGCTATGGAGACACTGAAGCTTTCTTT. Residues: CASSYGDTEAFF.

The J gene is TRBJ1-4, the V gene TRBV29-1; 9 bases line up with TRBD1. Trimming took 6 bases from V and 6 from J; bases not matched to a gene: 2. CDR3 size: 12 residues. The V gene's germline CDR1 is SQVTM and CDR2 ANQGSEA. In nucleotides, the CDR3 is TGCAGCGTCCGGACAGGGGATGAAAAACTGTTTTTT. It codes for CSVRTGDEKLFF.

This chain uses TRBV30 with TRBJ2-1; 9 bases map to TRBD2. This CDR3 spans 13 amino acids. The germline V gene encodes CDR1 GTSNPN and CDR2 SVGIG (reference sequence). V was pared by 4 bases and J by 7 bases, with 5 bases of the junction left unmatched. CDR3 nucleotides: TGTGCCTGGACTAGCGGGATTGTAAATGAGCAGTTCTTC. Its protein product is CAWTSGIVNEQFF.

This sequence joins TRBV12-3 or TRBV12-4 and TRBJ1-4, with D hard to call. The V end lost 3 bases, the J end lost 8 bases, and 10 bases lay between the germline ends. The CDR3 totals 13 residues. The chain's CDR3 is CASSFAGGEKLFF. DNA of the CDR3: TGTGCCAGCAGTTTTGCAGGAGGCGAAAAACTGTTTTTT.

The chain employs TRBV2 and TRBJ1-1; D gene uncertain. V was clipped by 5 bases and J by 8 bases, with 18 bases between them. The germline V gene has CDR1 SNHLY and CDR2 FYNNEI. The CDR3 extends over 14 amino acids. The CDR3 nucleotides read TGTGCCAGCAGTCCTACAGCCGCAGAGAGAGAAGCTTTCTTT. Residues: CASSPTAAEREAFF.

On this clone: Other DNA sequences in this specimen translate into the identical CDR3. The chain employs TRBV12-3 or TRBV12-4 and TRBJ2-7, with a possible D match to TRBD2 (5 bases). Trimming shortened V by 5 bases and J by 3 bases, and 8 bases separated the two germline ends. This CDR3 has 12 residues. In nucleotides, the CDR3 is TGTGCCAGCAGTCCCCGGGGCTACGAGCAGTACTTC. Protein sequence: CASSPRGYEQYF.

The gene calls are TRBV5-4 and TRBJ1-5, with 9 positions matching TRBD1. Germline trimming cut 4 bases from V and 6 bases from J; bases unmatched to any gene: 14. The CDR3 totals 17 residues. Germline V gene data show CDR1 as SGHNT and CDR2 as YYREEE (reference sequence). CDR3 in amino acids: CASSQGPGQGFGQPQHF. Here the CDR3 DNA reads TGTGCCAGCAGCCAAGGACCGGGACAGGGTTTCGGTCAGCCCCAGCATTTT. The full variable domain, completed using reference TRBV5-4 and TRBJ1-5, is ETGVTQSPTHLIKTRGQQVTLRCSSQSGHNTVSWYQQALGQGPQFIFQYYREEENGRGNFPPRFSGLQFPNYSSELNVNALELDDSALYLCASSQGPGQGFGQPQHFGDGTRLSIL.